Presented here are 28 T cell receptor beta chains from one specimen sequenced in a study of blood T cell repertoires in COVID-19. The repertoire was sequenced with immunoSEQ multiplex PCR; TCRdb's copy has only in-frame clones and lacks some. The sample holds around 200,000 clones; approximately 86% are singletons and the top ten take 2.7%. The sequenced material came from peripheral blood. Receptors originate from a man aged 40-49 years with active or convalescent COVID-19.

The rearrangement links TRBV5-1 to TRBJ2-1; 7 positions match TRBD1. With 3 bases clipped from V and 2 bases from J, the junction kept 5 bases outside the gene matches. This CDR3 has 15 residues. Germline V CDR1 and CDR2: SGHRS, YFSETQ. CDR3 coding DNA: TGCGCCAGCAGCTGGACAGGTTCCACCTACAATGAGCAGTTCTTC. This sequence encodes CASSWTGSTYNEQFF. Using reference TRBV5-1 and TRBJ2-1 for the parts outside the CDR3, the full variable domain is KAGVTQTPRYLIKTRGQQVTLSCSPISGHRSVSWYQQTPGQGLQFLFEYFSETQRNKGNFPGRFSGRQFSNSRSEMNVSTLELGDSALYLCASSWTGSTYNEQFFGPGTRLTVL.

The rearrangement links TRBV30 to TRBJ1-4; D perhaps matches TRBD1 (6 bases). Deletions cut 5 bases from V and 5 bases from J, with 12 bases between. The CDR3 runs 13 residues. Per germline, CDR1 GTSNPN and CDR2 SVGIG (reference sequence). CDR3 DNA sequence: TGTGCCTGGGGCGTGGGGGCGAATGAAAAACTGTTTTTT. Amino acids: CAWGVGANEKLFF.

The V and J genes are TRBV20-1 and TRBJ1-1; D gene unclear. This CDR3 has 13 residues. The ends were cut back, 3 bases at V and 2 bases at J, with 10 bases in the middle. Per germline, CDR1 DFQATT and CDR2 SNEGSKA (reference sequence). In nucleotides, the CDR3 is TGCAGTGCTAGTTTGGCGGAAAACACTGAAGCTTTCTTT. This gives the protein CSASLAENTEAFF.

J is TRBJ2-2 and V is TRBV28, with D perhaps TRBD2 (5 bases). Germline V gene data show CDR1 as MDHEN and CDR2 as SYDVKM. V lost 7 bases, J lost 4 bases, and 13 bases lay in between. This CDR3 spans 14 amino acids. For the CDR3, the DNA is TGTGCCAGCACTCGGACTCTCCTCACCGGGGAGCTGTTTTTT. Its protein product is CASTRTLLTGELFF.

The chain combines TRBV28 with TRBJ1-5; no clear D gene. The V end was cut by 3 bases, the J end by 2 bases, with 5 bases between. The CDR3 is 13 amino acids. Germline V lookup: CDR1 MDHEN, CDR2 SYDVKM. CDR3: CASSFSGNQPQHF. In DNA, the CDR3 is TGTGCCAGCAGTTTTAGTGGCAATCAGCCCCAGCATTTT. Drawing the rest from reference TRBV28 and TRBJ1-5, the complete variable domain is DVKVTQSSRYLVKRTGEKVFLECVQDMDHENMFWYRQDPGLGLRLIYFSYDVKMKEKGDIPEGYSVSREKKERFSLILESASTNQTSMYLCASSFSGNQPQHFGDGTRLSIL.

The rearrangement joins TRBV11-2 to TRBJ1-1; 11 bases align to TRBD1. Germline CDR1 is SGHAT and CDR2 is FQNNGV. V lost 4 bases and J lost 5; bases outside the gene matches: 9. This CDR3 has 16 amino acids. CDR3 loop: CASSYRPGQGGTEAFF. CDR3 nucleotide sequence: TGTGCCAGCAGCTACCGACCGGGACAGGGGGGGACTGAAGCTTTCTTT.

The J gene is TRBJ2-6, the V gene TRBV25-1; D is undetermined. The V gene's germline CDR1 is MGHDK and CDR2 SYGVNS. This CDR3 is built from 13 residues. Trimming removed 8 bases from V and 0 bases from J, with 5 bases in between. CDR3 in amino acids: CASRNSGANVLTF. The CDR3 DNA reads TGTGCCAGCCGTAACTCTGGGGCCAACGTCCTGACTTTC.

J is TRBJ1-4 and V is TRBV28, with TRBD1 matching 7 bases. The germline gives CDR1 MDHEN, CDR2 SYDVKM. J gave up 0 bases and V 6 bases, and 10 bases lay outside the gene matches. The length of the CDR3 is 17 residues. This CDR3 is CASRGDRAVATNEKLFF. DNA for the CDR3: TGTGCCAGCAGAGGAGACAGGGCGGTTGCAACTAATGAAAAACTGTTTTTT.

This chain links TRBV11-3 with TRBJ2-3; 11 bases fit TRBD2. After removal of 5 bases from V and 5 bases from J, the junction contained 12 bases not matched to a gene. Per germline, CDR1 SGHNT and CDR2 YENEEA. CDR3 length equals 17 residues. CDR3 in DNA: TGTGCCAGCAGCCCCTTACTAGCGGGGGCCGGGGGAGATACGCAGTATTTT. It yields the protein CASSPLLAGAGGDTQYF.

This clone was counted a single time. The chain combines TRBV7-2 with TRBJ1-6; 9 positions match TRBD1. CDR3 size: 17 residues. V was pared by 5 bases and J by 7 bases, with 12 bases of the junction left unmatched. Germline CDR1 is SGHTA and CDR2 is FQGNSA. CDR3: CASSLSISGTGNSPLHF. CDR3 in DNA: TGTGCCAGCAGCCTTAGTATCTCCGGGACAGGGAATTCACCCCTCCACTTT. The full variable domain, in which reference TRBV7-2 and TRBJ1-6 provide the parts outside the CDR3, is GAGVSQSPSNKVTEKGKDVELRCDPISGHTALYWYRQSLGQGLEFLIYFQGNSAPDKSGLPSDRFSAERTGGSVSTLTIQRTQQEDSAVYLCASSLSISGTGNSPLHFGNGTRLTVT.

This chain connects TRBV24-1 to TRBJ1-5; no definite D call. Per the germline V gene, CDR1 is KGHDR and CDR2 is SFDVKD. CDR3 length: 12 residues. Trimming left V 0 bases short and J 15 bases short, with 11 bases between. DNA for the CDR3: TGTGCCACCAGTGATTTGAGTGTAGGAGGGCATTTT. This gives the protein CATSDLSVGGHF.

This clone appeared a single time. The chain carries TRBV9 and TRBJ1-1; D gene unclear. The CDR3 loop spans 14 amino acids. The V and J ends lost 0 bases and 1 base respectively, with 7 bases between them. The germline V gene encodes CDR1 SGDLS and CDR2 YYNGEE. The CDR3 nucleotides are TGTGCCAGCAGCGTAGAGCAAACGAACACTGAAGCTTTCTTT. The encoded protein is CASSVEQTNTEAFF.

This clone was detected once. The chain links TRBV28 to TRBJ1-2, with D possibly TRBD1 on 6 matching bases. Germline V CDR1 and CDR2: MDHEN, SYDVKM. This CDR3 spans 14 amino acids. The V and J ends lost 4 bases and 3 bases respectively, with 12 bases between them. The CDR3 coding sequence is TGTGCCAGCAGTTCAATACAGGGTTACTATGGCTACACCTTC. This codes for CASSSIQGYYGYTF.

The chain combines TRBV7-2 with TRBJ1-6; TRBD1 matches 8 bases. CDR3 length: 14 amino acids. Unmatched junction bases numbered 2, after V lost 3 bases and J lost 7 bases. Germline V gene sequence: CDR1 SGHTA, CDR2 FQGNSA. CDR3 loop: CASSLGTGNSPLHF. The CDR3 DNA follows: TGTGCCAGCAGCTTGGGGACAGGCAATTCACCCCTCCACTTT.

This clone has a single count. The chain is built from TRBV6-5 and TRBJ1-6; D is unclear. CDR1 and CDR2 from the germline V gene are MNHEY and SVGAGI. The V end lost 4 bases, the J end lost 5 bases, and 12 bases lay between the germline ends. The CDR3 length is 15 residues. The CDR3, as DNA: TGTGCCAGCAGTTTCGGGGTATGGGATAATTCACCCCTCCACTTT. Protein: CASSFGVWDNSPLHF.

The CDR3 nucleotides are TGTGCCAGCAGGAAAGGGACTACCAACCCCTACGAGCAGTACTTC. Its protein is CASRKGTTNPYEQYF. V and J are TRBV27 and TRBJ2-7, with TRBD2 identical over 7 bases. The CDR3 loop spans 15 amino acids. V lost 6 bases and J lost 2; bases outside the gene matches: 10. Per the germline V gene, CDR1 is MNHEY and CDR2 is SMNVEV (reference sequence).

The rearrangement links TRBV4-1 to TRBJ1-5, with TRBD1 matching 7 bases. Trimming cost V 2 bases and J 3 bases; bases outside gene matches: 4. Germline CDR1 MGHRA, CDR2 YSYEKL. The CDR3 totals 15 residues. The CDR3 loop reads CASSQRDSVNQPQHF. In DNA, the CDR3 is TGCGCCAGCAGCCAAAGGGACAGCGTCAATCAGCCCCAGCATTTT.

The chain has TRBV6-5 and TRBJ2-2; D perhaps matches TRBD1 (6 bases). The ends were cut back, 6 bases at V and 6 bases at J, with 11 bases in the middle. The CDR3 has 13 residues. Germline CDR1 is MNHEY and CDR2 is SVGAGI. CDR3 protein: CASRETGSGELFF. DNA of the CDR3: TGTGCCAGCAGGGAGACAGGTTCCGGGGAGCTGTTTTTT.

To note about this clone: Other DNA sequences in the sample encode the same CDR3. This chain connects TRBV12-3 or TRBV12-4 to TRBJ1-2; D remains ambiguous. The V and J ends lost 6 bases and 5 bases respectively, with 10 bases between them. The CDR3 loop spans 12 amino acids. The CDR3 DNA reads as TGTGCCAGCAGCTTCTCCAGTTATGGCTACACCTTC. It is translated as CASSFSSYGYTF.

This chain uses TRBV2 with TRBJ1-1; a weak D match, TRBD1 (5 bases). This CDR3 has 13 residues. CDR1 is SNHLY, CDR2 FYNNEI, per germline. The ends were cut back, 7 bases at V and 1 base at J, with 10 bases in the middle. CDR3 sequence: CASTIGENTEAFF. The CDR3 DNA is TGTGCCAGCACAATAGGGGAGAACACTGAAGCTTTCTTT.

The chain combines TRBV20-1 with TRBJ2-5; D uncertain. CDR1 is DFQATT and CDR2 is SNEGSKA in the germline V gene (reference sequence). V lost 3 bases, J lost 5 bases, and 7 bases lay in between. The CDR3 has 11 residues. The CDR3: CSASWRETQYF. In DNA, the CDR3 is TGCAGTGCTAGTTGGCGGGAGACCCAGTACTTC.

The gene calls are TRBV9 and TRBJ2-3; 7 bases are shared with TRBD1. The V gene end was trimmed by 3 bases and the J gene end by 4 bases; junction bases not matched to a gene: 8. Per the germline V gene, CDR1 is SGDLS and CDR2 is YYNGEE. This CDR3 region has 15 residues. As DNA, the CDR3 is TGTGCCAGCAGCGCCACAGGGGATGGAGCAGATACGCAGTATTTT. Protein sequence: CASSATGDGADTQYF.

CDR3 protein: CASRNAGTGELFF. For the CDR3, the DNA is TGTGCCAGCAGAAACGCGGGGACCGGGGAGCTGTTTTTT. V usage is TRBV11-1 and J usage is TRBJ2-2, with a possible D match to TRBD2 (6 bases). The ends were cut back, 6 bases at V and 5 bases at J, with 10 bases in the middle. The V gene's germline CDR1 is SGHAT and CDR2 FQDESV (reference sequence). The CDR3 covers 13 residues. The full variable domain, its missing parts supplied by reference TRBV11-1 and TRBJ2-2, is EAEVAQSPRYKITEKSQAVAFWCDPISGHATLYWYRQILGQGPELLVQFQDESVVDDSQLPKDRFSAERLKGVDSTLKIQPAELGDSAMYLCASRNAGTGELFFGEGSRLTVL.

This clone was observed a single time. V gene TRBV3-1 (or the pseudogene TRBV3-2) combines with J gene TRBJ2-6; tentatively, D is TRBD2 (5 bases). V dropped 1 base and J dropped 0 bases, with 7 bases sitting between them. Germline CDR1 and CDR2: LGHDT and YNNKEL (reference sequence). There are 16 residues in the CDR3. The CDR3 here is CASSQVAGSGANVLTF. In nucleotides, the CDR3 is TGTGCCAGCAGCCAAGTGGCGGGCTCTGGGGCCAACGTCCTGACTTTC.

The chain couples TRBV30 to TRBJ1-6; D remains ambiguous. Germline CDR1 reads GTSNPN; CDR2 reads SVGIG (reference sequence). The CDR3 has 13 residues. V shed 3 bases and J shed 7 bases, with 10 bases lying between them. This chain's CDR3 is CAWSRNINSPLHF. CDR3 DNA sequence: TGTGCCTGGAGCCGAAACATAAATTCACCCCTCCACTTT.

This chain links TRBV19 with TRBJ1-1, with D hard to call. Germline lookup yields CDR1 LNHDA and CDR2 SQIVND (reference sequence). V shed 4 bases and J shed 0 bases, with 12 bases lying between them. The CDR3 totals 15 residues. DNA for the CDR3: TGTGCCAGTAGTAAGAGAACAGCCATGAACACTGAAGCTTTCTTT. This gives the protein CASSKRTAMNTEAFF.

The chain is built from TRBV19 and TRBJ2-7; the match to TRBD1 covers 7 bases. V shed 4 bases, J shed 3 bases, and the junction held 9 bases outside the gene matches. CDR3 length: 15 residues. Looked up from germline, CDR1 is LNHDA and CDR2 is SQIVND (reference sequence). The CDR3 DNA sequence: TGTGCCAGTAGTAAACAGGGGCCAGGGCTCTACGAGCAGTACTTC. It is translated as CASSKQGPGLYEQYF.

In its sample, this clone was seen a few times. The chain joins TRBV7-6 to TRBJ2-7, with TRBD2 matching 8 bases. Germline-derived CDR1 and CDR2 are SGHVS and FNYEAQ. The CDR3 covers 13 residues. J gave up 5 bases and V 0 bases, and 0 bases lay outside the gene matches. In nucleotides, the CDR3 is TGTGCCAGCAGCTTAGCGCGGGAGGACGAGCAGTACTTC. Amino acids: CASSLAREDEQYF.